This TCR beta chain came from a study of CD4+ T cells in melanoma. Study-wide results and caveats: CD8+ T cell, macrophage and B cell function reportedly correlated with neoantigen-specific CD4+ T cells. In melanoma, neoantigen-specific CD4+ T cells reportedly differed in differentiation state.

Data came from immunoSEQ multiplex PCR; TCRdb stores just in-frame clones and leaves some out. This sample has about 10,000 clones, with 55% to 65% found just once. Per the germline V gene, CDR1 is GTSNPN and CDR2 is SVGIG (reference sequence). Trimming took 1 base from V and 0 from J, leaving 8 bases between them. The CDR3 is 14 residues long. Turning to this clone: Antigen: not known.

Sequencing was done on a sample of cells from a culture (not recorded whether cultured in vitro). The origin of this receptor is a human donor with melanoma. The chain combines TRBV30 with TRBJ2-3; D is undetermined. In DNA form, the CDR3 reads TGTGCCTGGAGTGAACTCCCAAGCACAGATACGCAGTATTTT. Translation: CAWSELPSTDTQYF.